The sample holds a few counts of the clone carrying this T cell receptor (beta chain). No antigen is known for it. This sample was taken from a study of memory CD4+ T cells and cytomegalovirus serostatus. Findings and caveats of the study: Of 150 to 200 reported CMV TCRbeta sequences, under 80 were found in memory CD4+ repertoires.

Authors' methods: Out-of-frame sequences were removed, leaving 2 million to 2.5 million distinct TCRbeta sequences. Sequenced by immunoSEQ multiplex PCR; TCRdb stores in-frame clones only, minus some. D and trimming were read from the DNA, whereas the V and J calls and clone size are those reported in that table. The table records about 57,000 clones, around 80% of them present only once. The sort gate was single viable CD3+CD4+CD8-CD45RO+ cells for memory CD4+ T cells. CMV serostatus came from serum IgG against pp150, pp28, p38, p52. This CDR3 is built from 15 residues. The V gene's germline CDR1 is LNHDA and CDR2 SQIVND (reference sequence). The V gene end was trimmed by 3 bases and the J gene end by 6 bases; junction bases not matched to a gene: 6.

The sequenced sample consisted of memory CD4+ T cells from blood. The clonotype was recovered from an adult in good health and CMV-seronegative. The chain carries TRBV19 and TRBJ2-3; the match to TRBD1 covers 10 bases. The CDR3 loop is CASSIRRQGADTQYF. In DNA, the CDR3 is TGTGCCAGTAGTATCCGGCGACAGGGGGCGGATACGCAGTATTTT.